This T cell receptor (beta chain) was captured in a study of OX40 agonist ivuxolimab in advanced cancers. Study-level points and caveats: CD8+ T cells averaged more expanded clones than CD4+.

Germline values: CDR1 SGHTS, CDR2 YDEGEE. The CDR3 loop spans 14 amino acids. V was cut by 1 base and J by 0 bases, with 2 bases left in between. Here immunoSEQ multiplex PCR was the method, and the copy in TCRdb shows in-frame clones only, minus some. The repertoire consists of approximately 70,000 clones, with approximately 87% occurring once and the leading ten covering roughly 6.1%. Concerning this clone itself: Its specificity is unknown.

Exclusion of a patient followed from autoimmune disease history or systemic immunosuppression. This chain connects TRBV5-8 to TRBJ2-6; D unresolved. Source: CD4+ or CD8+ T cells sorted from blood, taken in a trial of the OX40 agonist ivuxolimab. The source is an adult with an advanced solid tumor such as melanoma, head and neck, liver or kidney cancer. Written as DNA, the CDR3 is TGTGCCAGCAGCTTGCTCTCTGGGGCCAACGTCCTGACTTTC. It specifies CASSLLSGANVLTF.